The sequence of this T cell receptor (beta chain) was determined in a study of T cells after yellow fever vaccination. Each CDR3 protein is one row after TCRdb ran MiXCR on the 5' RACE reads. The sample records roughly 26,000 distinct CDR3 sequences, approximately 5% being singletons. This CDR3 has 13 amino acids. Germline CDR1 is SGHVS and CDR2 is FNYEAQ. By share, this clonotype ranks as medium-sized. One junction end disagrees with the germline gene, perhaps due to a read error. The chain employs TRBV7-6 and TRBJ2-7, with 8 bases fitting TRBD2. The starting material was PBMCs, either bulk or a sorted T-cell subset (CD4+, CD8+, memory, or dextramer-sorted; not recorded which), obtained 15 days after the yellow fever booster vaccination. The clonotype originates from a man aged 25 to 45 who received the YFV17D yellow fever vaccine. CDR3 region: CASSLAAGGEWGF. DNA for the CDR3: TGTGCCAGCAGCTTAGCGGCGGGAGGAGAATGGGGCTTC. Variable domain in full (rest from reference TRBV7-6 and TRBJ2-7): GAGVSQSPRYKVTKRGQDVALRCDPISGHVSLYWYRQALGQGPEFLTYFNYEAQQDKSGLPNDRFSAERPEGSISTLTIQRTEQRDSAMYRCASSLAAGGEWGFGPGTRLTVT.